These 25 T cell receptor beta chains were sequenced from one sample in a study of Ad26.COV2.S vaccination and SARS-CoV-2 variants. As to treatment: roughly 20 received Ad26.COV2.S at low or high dose, single or two shots; about 5 received placebo; per-sample allocation not given. Day 63 following the first vaccine or placebo injection was when the samples were taken. Sequenced by immunoSEQ multiplex PCR; TCRdb stores in-frame clones only, minus some. This table has 300,000 to 350,000 clones, roughly 90% appearing once. The material sequenced was peripheral blood, taken in a trial of Ad26.COV2.S vaccine versus placebo. The source is a person aged 18-65 years who received the Ad26.COV2.S COVID-19 vaccine or a placebo.

This chain connects TRBV5-1 to TRBJ2-1, with D hard to call. Germline V gene data show CDR1 as SGHRS and CDR2 as YFSETQ. This CDR3 is 13 amino acids long. V was cut by 7 bases and J by 6 bases, with 14 bases left in between. The CDR3 is CASSVGLLNEQFF. CDR3 coding DNA: TGCGCCAGCTCAGTTGGTCTTCTCAATGAGCAGTTCTTC.

This chain connects TRBV7-3 to TRBJ2-3; D remains unclear. V lost 4 bases, J lost 4 bases, and 12 bases lay in between. Looked up from germline, CDR1 is SGHTA and CDR2 is FQGTGA. This CDR3 region has 14 residues. The CDR3 sequence is CASSSSTYADTQYF. CDR3 bases: TGTGCCAGCAGCTCATCCACCTACGCAGATACGCAGTATTTT.

The chain recombines TRBV24-1 with TRBJ2-3, with D possibly called TRBD1 or TRBD2 (7 bases each). The CDR3 covers 15 residues. Germline loops: CDR1 KGHDR, CDR2 SFDVKD. V was clipped by 8 bases and J by 6 bases, with 20 bases between them. CDR3 residues: CATTETGRGKDTQYF. The DNA of the CDR3 is TGTGCCACCACAGAGACAGGGAGGGGAAAGGATACGCAGTATTTT.

This clone was observed a few times. The genes are TRBV5-4 and TRBJ2-3; D not certain. This CDR3 has 14 amino acids. Trimming removed 4 bases from V and 6 bases from J, with 15 bases in between. CDR1 is SGHNT, CDR2 YYREEE, per germline (reference sequence). CDR3 in amino acids: CASSQSQASDTQYF. The CDR3 DNA is TGTGCCAGCAGCCAGAGTCAGGCATCGGATACGCAGTATTTT.

The chain has TRBV6-6 and TRBJ2-7; D is unresolved. Germline assignment: CDR1 MNHNY and CDR2 SVGAGI (reference sequence). This CDR3 contains 13 residues. V shed 4 bases and J shed 2 bases, with 9 bases lying between them. The CDR3 bases are TGTGCCAGCAGTTTCGCGCCAACCTACGAGCAGTACTTC. Protein: CASSFAPTYEQYF.

CDR3 nucleotide sequence: TGTGCCAGCACCCTACTGGCGGGAGCCTCCGGAGGGGAGCTGTTTTTT. Amino acids: CASTLLAGASGGELFF. The chain carries TRBV7-2 and TRBJ2-2, with 7 bases that match TRBD2. The junction had 16 bases not matched to a gene; V was cut back by 7 bases and J by 8 bases. The CDR3 has 16 amino acids. CDR1 is SGHTA, CDR2 FQGNSA, per germline.

The V and J genes are TRBV4-2 and TRBJ2-7, with D uncertain. The germline V gene has CDR1 LGHNA and CDR2 YNFKEQ. This CDR3 has 16 amino acids. The V and J ends lost 0 bases and 7 bases respectively, with 19 bases between them. CDR3 nucleotide sequence: TGTGCCAGCAGCCAAGAACAAGGCGGCCAAACACCAGAGCAGTACTTC. Amino acids: CASSQEQGGQTPEQYF.

The V gene is TRBV9, the J gene TRBJ2-1, with 8 bases identical to TRBD2. The germline V gene has CDR1 SGDLS and CDR2 YYNGEE. V trimming: 0 bases; J trimming: 2 bases; junction bases outside the gene matches: 4. The CDR3 spans 16 residues. CDR3 amino acids: CASSVVPGLAYNEQFF. CDR3 sequence (DNA): TGTGCCAGCAGCGTAGTCCCGGGACTAGCCTACAATGAGCAGTTCTTC.

The V and J genes are TRBV29-1 and TRBJ2-7; the match to TRBD2 covers 11 bases. V shed 6 bases and J 1 base; nucleotides not matched to a gene: 5. The CDR3 contains 14 residues. Germline CDR1 is SQVTM and CDR2 is ANQGSEA. The CDR3 here is CSVGTSGKSYEQYF. In DNA, the CDR3 is TGCAGCGTGGGGACTAGCGGAAAATCCTACGAGCAGTACTTC.

The chain is built from TRBV28 and TRBJ2-2; perhaps D is TRBD1 or TRBD2 (5 bases each). From germline, CDR1 is MDHEN and CDR2 SYDVKM. Trimming left V 5 bases short and J 7 bases short, with 14 bases between. This CDR3 is built from 14 residues. This chain's CDR3 is CASSTHGGGGELFF. In nucleotides, the CDR3 is TGTGCCAGCAGTACCCATGGTGGGGGCGGGGAGCTGTTTTTT.

The count of this clone is one. The chain employs TRBV6-5 and TRBJ2-3; D not resolved. CDR3 length equals 13 residues. From germline, CDR1 is MNHEY and CDR2 SVGAGI. Trimming shortened V by 7 bases and J by 2 bases, and 10 bases separated the two germline ends. CDR3 loop: CASKMTITDTQYF. The CDR3 nucleotides are TGTGCCAGCAAGATGACCATCACAGATACGCAGTATTTT.

This chain connects TRBV5-6 to TRBJ2-3, with 12 nucleotides matching TRBD2. The germline V gene has CDR1 SGHDT and CDR2 YYEEEE. The V segment lost 4 bases and the J segment 5 bases; nucleotides outside the gene matches: 8. The CDR3 runs to 16 residues. The CDR3 DNA follows: TGTGCCAGCAGCGCCGGACTAGCGGGACGAGGAGATACGCAGTATTTT. The encoded protein is CASSAGLAGRGDTQYF.

The chain carries TRBV5-1 and TRBJ2-3; 10 bases align to TRBD2. The CDR3 loop spans 14 amino acids. Trimming took 2 bases from V and 5 from J; bases not matched to a gene: 2. Germline assignment: CDR1 SGHRS and CDR2 YFSETQ. The CDR3 protein is CASSFERGGDTQYF. In nucleotides, the CDR3 is TGCGCCAGCAGCTTTGAGCGGGGGGGAGATACGCAGTATTTT. Full variable domain (missing parts from reference TRBV5-1 and TRBJ2-3): KAGVTQTPRYLIKTRGQQVTLSCSPISGHRSVSWYQQTPGQGLQFLFEYFSETQRNKGNFPGRFSGRQFSNSRSEMNVSTLELGDSALYLCASSFERGGDTQYFGPGTRLTVL.

The genes are TRBV19 and TRBJ1-5; D perhaps matches TRBD1 (5 bases). The germline CDR1 and CDR2 sequences are LNHDA and SQIVND (reference sequence). This CDR3 spans 16 amino acids. Trimming took off 7 bases at V and 2 bases at J, with 18 bases between the two ends. The CDR3 here is CASTQDFGTGNQPQHF. As DNA, the CDR3 is TGTGCCAGTACTCAGGATTTTGGGACGGGCAATCAGCCCCAGCATTTT.

This rearrangement joins TRBV12-3 or TRBV12-4 to TRBJ1-3; 7 bases align to TRBD1. V shed 7 bases and J 8 bases; nucleotides not matched to a gene: 8. This CDR3 has 13 amino acids. CDR3 in amino acids: CASIGTVVDTIYF. For the CDR3, the DNA is TGTGCCAGCATCGGGACAGTTGTGGACACCATATATTTT.

This clone showed up just once. This chain uses TRBV18 with TRBJ2-3; D is unclear. The CDR3 extends over 14 amino acids. The V end lost 2 bases, the J end lost 6 bases, and 12 bases lay between the germline ends. Germline CDR1 and CDR2: KGHSH and LQKENI. CDR3 nucleotide sequence: TGTGCCAGCTCACCAGATAGGGTGGTGGATACGCAGTATTTT. It codes for CASSPDRVVDTQYF.

V is TRBV7-9 and J is TRBJ2-7; 14 nucleotides agree with TRBD2. CDR1 and CDR2 from the germline V gene are SEHNR and FQNEAQ (reference sequence). The CDR3 is 15 residues long. V lost 5 bases to trimming and J lost 3 bases; unmatched junction nucleotides: 3. CDR3 sequence reads: CASSRTSGRFYEQYF. DNA for the CDR3: TGTGCCAGCAGCCGGACTAGCGGGAGGTTCTACGAGCAGTACTTC.

The chain has TRBV4-2 and TRBJ2-3, with TRBD1 matching 8 bases. V lost 1 base to trimming and J lost 4 bases; unmatched junction nucleotides: 4. The CDR3 length is 15 residues. Germline assignment: CDR1 LGHNA and CDR2 YNFKEQ. The DNA for the CDR3 is TGTGCCAGCAGCCAAGCTCGGACAGGGTCAGATACGCAGTATTTT. It encodes CASSQARTGSDTQYF.

This clone appeared a single time. The chain combines TRBV3-1 (or the pseudogene TRBV3-2) with TRBJ2-1; 7 bases are a match to TRBD1. Germline CDR1 is LGHDT and CDR2 is YNNKEL (reference sequence). The V segment lost 2 bases and the J segment 2 bases; nucleotides outside the gene matches: 0. This CDR3 contains 14 residues. The CDR3 DNA sequence: TGTGCCAGCAGCCAACAGGGGGCCTACAATGAGCAGTTCTTC. Translated, it gives CASSQQGAYNEQFF.

This chain joins TRBV27 and TRBJ1-6; no definite D call. V lost 3 bases, J lost 0 bases, and 9 bases lay in between. The CDR3 length is 16 residues. CDR1 is MNHEY and CDR2 is SMNVEV in the germline V gene (reference sequence). The CDR3 loop reads CASSLGQSSYNSPLHF. In DNA form, the CDR3 reads TGTGCCAGCAGTTTGGGCCAGAGCTCCTATAATTCACCCCTCCACTTT.

The rearrangement links TRBV6-2 or TRBV6-3 to TRBJ2-5; no definite D call. Trimming took 6 bases from V and 7 from J, leaving 12 bases between them. This CDR3 has 12 amino acids. Germline V gene sequence: CDR1 MNHEY, CDR2 SVGEGT. The CDR3 coding sequence is TGTGCCAGCAGCTCCTCCCCATCGACCCAGTACTTC. The encoded protein is CASSSSPSTQYF.

The V and J genes are TRBV5-6 and TRBJ2-5, with D tentatively TRBD1 (5 bases). Trimming took off 7 bases at V and 0 bases at J, with 10 bases between the two ends. This CDR3 region has 13 residues. In germline, CDR1 is SGHDT, CDR2 YYEEEE. For the CDR3, the DNA is TGTGCCAGCTCCAGGGTTGACCAAGAGACCCAGTACTTC. Protein: CASSRVDQETQYF.

This clone has a single count. The chain links TRBV7-9 to TRBJ2-1; a weak D match, TRBD2 (5 bases). Looked up from germline, CDR1 is SEHNR and CDR2 is FQNEAQ (reference sequence). The CDR3 is made up of 12 amino acids. Trimming stripped 4 bases from V and 9 bases from J, with 10 bases between. The CDR3: CASSSRRSEQFF. CDR3 DNA sequence: TGTGCCAGCAGCTCCCGGAGGAGTGAGCAGTTCTTC.

In this sample, this clone turned up a few times. This sequence joins TRBV2 and TRBJ2-7, with D possibly TRBD1 on 5 matching bases. Germline values: CDR1 SNHLY, CDR2 FYNNEI. V was trimmed by 2 bases and J by 2 bases, leaving 16 bases between them. This CDR3 spans 16 amino acids. The CDR3 DNA reads as TGTGCCAGCAGTGAAAAAGAACAGGAACTAACCTACGAGCAGTACTTC. Translating gives CASSEKEQELTYEQYF.

The V call is TRBV28, the J call TRBJ1-2, with 7 bases identical to TRBD1. V shed 6 bases and J 1 base; nucleotides not matched to a gene: 5. CDR1 is MDHEN, CDR2 SYDVKM, per germline. CDR3 length: 14 residues. CDR3 loop: CASRSTGVNYGYTF. CDR3 coding DNA: TGTGCCAGCAGATCTACAGGGGTTAACTATGGCTACACCTTC.